Listed here are 20 T cell receptor beta chains from one sample, sequenced in a study of beta chain features in type 1 diabetes. Study-level points and caveats: Shorter TCRB CDR3s, moderately but significantly so, were found in Type 1 diabetes patients in all four CD4+ subsets.

No antigen has been identified for these receptors. The isolated RNA, all of it, was reverse transcribed, so expressed TCRB transcripts were what got sequenced. Only in-frame clones appear in the TCRdb table, and some are missing; sequencing was by immunoSEQ multiplex PCR. The table shows over 200,000 clones, with 11% occurring only once. The sample was naive CD4+ T cells from blood. Receptors were obtained from a man aged 25-45 years with type 1 diabetes.

The rearrangement links TRBV18 to TRBJ2-1; maybe TRBD1 (6 bases). The V end lost 3 bases, the J end lost 9 bases, and 18 bases lay between the germline ends. The CDR3 consists of 15 residues. Germline CDR1 reads KGHSH; CDR2 reads LQKENI. In nucleotides, the CDR3 is TGTGCCAGCTCACCCGGGACACGCACCATCGGTGAGCAGTTCTTC. Protein product: CASSPGTRTIGEQFF.

V usage is TRBV9 and J usage is TRBJ2-1; tentatively, D is TRBD1 (6 bases). This CDR3 spans 17 amino acids. Trimming cost V 4 bases and J 0 bases, with 17 bases left between them. CDR1 is SGDLS and CDR2 is YYNGEE in the germline V gene. The CDR3 region has the DNA TGTGCCAGCAGCCCAGGTGGGGGCCTAAGCTCCTACAATGAGCAGTTCTTC. Translated, it gives CASSPGGGLSSYNEQFF.

This clone has just a few counts. The genes are TRBV5-4 and TRBJ2-3, with a possible D match to TRBD1 (6 bases). Germline values: CDR1 SGHNT, CDR2 YYREEE (reference sequence). V shed 0 bases and J shed 6 bases, with 11 bases lying between them. CDR3 length: 14 residues. CDR3 amino acids: CASSLVGGRDTQYF. The CDR3 region has the DNA TGTGCCAGCAGCTTGGTAGGGGGTCGGGATACGCAGTATTTT.

The chain has TRBV11-2 and TRBJ1-6, with D possibly matching TRBD1 (6 bases). Trimming took 4 bases from V and 10 from J, leaving 11 bases between them. This CDR3 spans 13 amino acids. CDR1 SGHAT and CDR2 FQNNGV come from the germline V gene. The CDR3 sequence: CASSSGQTSPLHF. CDR3 coding DNA: TGTGCCAGCAGCTCCGGACAGACCTCACCCCTCCACTTT. Using reference TRBV11-2 and TRBJ1-6 for the parts outside the CDR3, the full variable domain is EAGVAQSPRYKIIEKRQSVAFWCNPISGHATLYWYQQILGQGPKLLIQFQNNGVVDDSQLPKDRFSAERLKGVDSTLKIQPAKLEDSAVYLCASSSGQTSPLHFGNGTRLTVT.

The genes are TRBV11-2 and TRBJ2-5; D possibly corresponds to TRBD1 (6 bases). The J call may be faulty, since TRBJ2-7 better matches the DNA end. Germline V gives CDR1 SGHAT, CDR2 FQNNGV. This CDR3 has 13 residues. CDR3 sequence: CASSLDRGYEQYF. The CDR3, as DNA: TGTGCCAGCAGCTTAGACAGGGGCTACGAGCAGTACTTC.

This clone showed up just a few times. This rearrangement joins TRBV2 to TRBJ2-3, with no clear D. Germline CDR1 SNHLY, CDR2 FYNNEI. The CDR3 length is 15 residues. V lost 8 bases, J lost 2 bases, and 17 bases lay in between. The CDR3 bases are TGTGCCAGCTGCTCGATCCCCACTCCCACAGATACGCAGTATTTT. Protein product: CASCSIPTPTDTQYF.

This clone occurred a few times. The chain couples TRBV6-6 to TRBJ2-5; D is undetermined. CDR3 length equals 11 residues. The ends were cut back, 8 bases at V and 1 base at J, with 5 bases in the middle. Germline V gives CDR1 MNHNY, CDR2 SVGAGI (reference sequence). Here the CDR3 DNA reads TGTGCCAGCGGCCTCCAAGAGACCCAGTACTTC. Translation: CASGLQETQYF.

This clone was seen more than once but under ten times. J is TRBJ1-1 and V is TRBV7-2; D might be TRBD1 (6 bases). V was cut by 5 bases and J by 10 bases, with 17 bases left in between. The CDR3 sequence is 13 residues long. CDR1 SGHTA and CDR2 FQGNSA come from the germline V gene. Here the CDR3 reads CASSLRQEAGAFF. DNA for the CDR3: TGTGCCAGCAGCCTTCGACAGGAGGCTGGAGCTTTCTTT.

The V call is TRBV2, the J call TRBJ1-2, with a weak D call TRBD1 (5 bases). The CDR3 length is 12 residues. V was cut by 4 bases and J by 7 bases, with 10 bases left in between. Germline CDR1 is SNHLY and CDR2 is FYNNEI. CDR3 amino acids: CASSAGLAGYTF. The CDR3 DNA reads TGTGCCAGCAGTGCAGGGTTAGCTGGCTACACCTTC.

This clone was picked up a small number of times. The chain is built from TRBV19 and TRBJ2-3, with D maybe TRBD2 (6 bases). CDR3 length equals 15 residues. Germline V CDR1 and CDR2: LNHDA, SQIVND (reference sequence). Trimming took off 5 bases at V and 2 bases at J, with 14 bases between the two ends. The DNA of the CDR3 is TGTGCCAGTAGTTATTCGGGAGCATCCACAGATACGCAGTATTTT. Encoded protein: CASSYSGASTDTQYF.

The CDR3 reads CSVPRRVEAFF. The CDR3 DNA sequence: TGCAGTGTACCCAGGAGGGTTGAAGCTTTCTTT. The chain uses TRBV20-1 and TRBJ1-1, with D uncertain. The germline V and J ends were trimmed by 7 bases and 7 bases, with 13 bases remaining between them. CDR3 length: 11 amino acids. Germline V gives CDR1 DFQATT, CDR2 SNEGSKA (reference sequence).

The table lists this clone with a few counts. The chain has TRBV5-4 and TRBJ1-1, with no clear D. The CDR3 consists of 13 residues. Germline values: CDR1 SGHNT, CDR2 YYREEE (reference sequence). The V and J ends lost 0 bases and 4 bases respectively, with 7 bases between them. The CDR3 nucleotides are TGTGCCAGCAGCTTGGCCGGTCGCACTGAAGCTTTCTTT. Translated: CASSLAGRTEAFF. Full variable domain (remainder filled in from reference TRBV5-4 and TRBJ1-1): ETGVTQSPTHLIKTRGQQVTLRCSSQSGHNTVSWYQQALGQGPQFIFQYYREEENGRGNFPPRFSGLQFPNYSSELNVNALELDDSALYLCASSLAGRTEAFFGQGTRLTVV.

This clone was seen only a few times. The rearrangement joins TRBV10-3 to TRBJ2-7; 9 nucleotides match TRBD1. The germline V gene has CDR1 ENHRY and CDR2 SYGVKD. V shed 5 bases, J shed 6 bases, and the junction held 8 bases outside the gene matches. The CDR3 is made up of 14 amino acids. The CDR3 spells CAISTSGTGSEQYF. Written as DNA, the CDR3 is TGTGCCATCAGTACCTCCGGGACAGGGTCCGAGCAGTACTTC.

This clone has only a few counts. For the CDR3, the DNA is TGCGCCAGCAGCCAAGATATAGACTACGATACGCAGTATTTT. Translated, it gives CASSQDIDYDTQYF. V usage is TRBV4-3 and J usage is TRBJ2-3; possible D gene TRBD2, 5 bases. The V end lost 0 bases, the J end lost 6 bases, and 10 bases lay between the germline ends. Germline lookup yields CDR1 LGHNA and CDR2 YSLEER. The CDR3 is 14 amino acids.

The chain joins TRBV4-3 to TRBJ1-5; maybe TRBD1 (5 bases). In germline, CDR1 is LGHNA, CDR2 YSLEER. Between the trimmed V and J ends, which lost 0 bases and 7 bases, there was a span of 13 bases. This CDR3 has 15 residues. CDR3 sequence (DNA): TGCGCCAGCAGCCAAGATCATGGGGGAGGGCAGCCCCAGCATTTT. This sequence encodes CASSQDHGGGQPQHF.

This clone was found a few times. CDR3 nucleotide sequence: TGTGCCAGCAGCTTAACAGGGAGAATACAGCCCCAGCATTTT. Translated: CASSLTGRIQPQHF. This chain links TRBV7-8 with TRBJ1-5; D is possibly TRBD1 (6 bases). This CDR3 is built from 14 residues. Germline lookup yields CDR1 SGHVS and CDR2 FQNEAQ. V lost 2 bases to trimming and J lost 7 bases, with 12 bases between them. The whole variable domain, remainder taken from reference TRBV7-8 and TRBJ1-5, is GAGVSQSPRYKVAKRGQDVALRCDPISGHVSLFWYQQALGQGPEFLTYFQNEAQLDKSGLPSDRFFAERPEGSVSTLKIQRTQQEDSAVYLCASSLTGRIQPQHFGDGTRLSIL.

The CDR3 reads CASRTTGGSDTQYF. The CDR3 bases are TGTGCCAGCAGAACGACGGGCGGGTCAGATACGCAGTATTTT. This rearrangement joins TRBV2 to TRBJ2-3; D perhaps matches TRBD2 (5 bases). The CDR3 runs to 14 residues. Germline CDR1 is SNHLY and CDR2 is FYNNEI. The V and J ends lost 6 bases and 4 bases respectively, with 14 bases between them.

This clone was detected only a few times. The V gene is TRBV15, the J gene TRBJ2-7, with D hard to call. Germline V gene lookup returns CDR1 LNHNV and CDR2 YYDKDF (reference sequence). This CDR3 is built from 14 residues. Trimming stripped 0 bases from V and 4 bases from J, with 10 bases between. The CDR3 sequence is CATSRDFHGYEQYF. CDR3 coding DNA: TGTGCCACCAGCAGAGATTTCCACGGGTACGAGCAGTACTTC.

This clone was recorded a few times. The rearrangement joins TRBV4-1 to TRBJ1-2; 7 bases fit TRBD1. The CDR3 covers 15 residues. The V gene end was trimmed by 4 bases and the J gene end by 4 bases; junction bases not matched to a gene: 9. Germline loops: CDR1 MGHRA, CDR2 YSYEKL. CDR3 DNA: TGCGCCAGCAGCCTCCCCGGGGACAGATCCTATGGCTACACCTTC. Protein: CASSLPGDRSYGYTF.

This clone has only a few counts. The chain carries TRBV7-9 and TRBJ2-7; TRBD1 matches 9 bases. The junction had 9 bases not matched to a gene; V was cut back by 7 bases and J by 5 bases. The germline gives CDR1 SEHNR, CDR2 FQNEAQ (reference sequence). There are 14 residues in the CDR3. The DNA of the CDR3 is TGTGCCAGCATCTCGGGACAGGGCTTCCACGAGCAGTACTTC. Protein product: CASISGQGFHEQYF.